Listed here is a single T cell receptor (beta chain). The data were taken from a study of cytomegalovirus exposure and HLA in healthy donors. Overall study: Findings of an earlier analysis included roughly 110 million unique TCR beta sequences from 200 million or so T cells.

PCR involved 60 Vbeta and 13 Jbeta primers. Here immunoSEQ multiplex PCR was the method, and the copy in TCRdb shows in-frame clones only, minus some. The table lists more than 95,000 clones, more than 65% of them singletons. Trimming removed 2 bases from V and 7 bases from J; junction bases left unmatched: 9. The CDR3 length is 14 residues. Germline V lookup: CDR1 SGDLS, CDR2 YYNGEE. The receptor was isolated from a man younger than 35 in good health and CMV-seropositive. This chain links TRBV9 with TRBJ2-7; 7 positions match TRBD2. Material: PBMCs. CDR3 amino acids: CASSVGGGNPEQYF. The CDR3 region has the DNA TGTGCCAGCAGCGTGGGGGGAGGGAATCCTGAGCAGTACTTC.